One sample yielded the 21 T cell receptor beta chains listed below, sequenced in a study of graft-versus-host responses after intestinal transplantation. Measured with immunoSEQ multiplex PCR; TCRdb has only the in-frame clones, and not every one. The sample consists of just under 100,000 clones, 75% to 95% of them appearing once. The material sequenced was PBMCs, taken 453 days after intestinal transplant. The receptor source for this set is a human patient who received an intestinal transplant, so some T cells may come from the graft donor.

J is TRBJ2-7 and V is TRBV27; TRBD1 might be the D (6 bases). V lost 5 bases, J lost 5 bases, and 16 bases lay in between. The CDR3 is made up of 14 amino acids. Germline V gene sequence: CDR1 MNHEY, CDR2 SMNVEV (reference sequence). The CDR3 spells CASSTGQPGHEQYF. The CDR3 DNA reads TGTGCCAGCAGTACCGGACAGCCCGGGCACGAGCAGTACTTC.

The chain combines TRBV5-4 with TRBJ1-5; 8 positions agree with TRBD1. Unmatched junction bases numbered 7, after V lost 3 bases and J lost 5 bases. This CDR3 contains 15 residues. The germline gives CDR1 SGHNT, CDR2 YYREEE (reference sequence). The CDR3, as DNA: TGTGCCAGCAGCTCCACAGGGGGAGGGGATCAGCCCCAGCATTTT. Translation gives CASSSTGGGDQPQHF.

Points on this clone: Different DNA sequences within this sample yield the same CDR3. J is TRBJ1-2 and V is TRBV6-1; D gene unclear. Germline V gives CDR1 MNHNS, CDR2 SASEGT. The V end lost 0 bases, the J end lost 8 bases, and 4 bases lay between the germline ends. The CDR3 is 11 residues long. CDR3 nucleotides: TGTGCCAGCAGTGAAGCACGAGGCTACACCTTC. Its translation is CASSEARGYTF.

The chain has TRBV6-5 and TRBJ2-1; 7 bases fit TRBD2. V shed 2 bases and J 9 bases; nucleotides not matched to a gene: 10. In germline, CDR1 is MNHEY, CDR2 SVGAGI. This CDR3 is 15 amino acids long. The CDR3 DNA sequence: TGTGCCAGCAGTTACGACCCATCCGGGGGGAGTGAGCAGTTCTTC. Translation: CASSYDPSGGSEQFF.

As concerns this clone: At the DNA level, this CDR3 is encoded by other sequences in the same sample as well. The chain employs TRBV5-1 and TRBJ2-7, with TRBD1 identical over 10 bases. The CDR3 has 14 residues. Trimming removed 4 bases from V and 3 bases from J; junction bases left unmatched: 4. Germline V CDR1 and CDR2: SGHRS, YFSETQ. CDR3 nucleotide sequence: TGCGCCAGCAGCCCGGACAGGGGGAACTACGAGCAGTACTTC. It is translated as CASSPDRGNYEQYF.

The chain combines TRBV4-2 with TRBJ2-1; D is uncertain. V dropped 6 bases and J dropped 7 bases, with 16 bases sitting between them. CDR3 size: 14 residues. Per the germline V gene, CDR1 is LGHNA and CDR2 is YNFKEQ. The CDR3 nucleotides are TGTGCCAGCAGAGCTAGTGGGTCTACGAATGAGCAGTTCTTC. It codes for CASRASGSTNEQFF.

The chain joins TRBV6-6 to TRBJ2-2, with D perhaps TRBD2 (6 bases). Trimming stripped 5 bases from V and 6 bases from J, with 13 bases between. This CDR3 spans 14 amino acids. Germline CDR1 is MNHNY and CDR2 is SVGAGI (reference sequence). In DNA form, the CDR3 reads TGTGCCAGCAGTCTTCTCAGGGAGGCCGGGGAGCTGTTTTTT. This gives the protein CASSLLREAGELFF.

The V and J genes are TRBV5-4 and TRBJ1-4; D uncertain. V was cut by 4 bases and J by 4 bases, with 14 bases left in between. This CDR3 comprises 15 residues. Germline V gene sequence: CDR1 SGHNT, CDR2 YYREEE (reference sequence). CDR3 sequence reads: CASSGSGSYNEKLFF. The CDR3 region has the DNA TGTGCCAGCAGCGGTTCCGGGAGCTATAATGAAAAACTGTTTTTT.

This clone was counted a single time. The chain carries TRBV18 and TRBJ1-2; TRBD1 is a possible D gene (6 bases). The V and J ends lost 1 base and 8 bases respectively, with 11 bases between them. This CDR3 region has 13 residues. Germline lookup yields CDR1 KGHSH and CDR2 LQKENI. Written as DNA, the CDR3 is TGTGCCAGCTCACCACGGACAGAGGAAGGCTACACCTTC. As protein: CASSPRTEEGYTF.

The CDR3 sequence: CASSRYEGADGNQPQHF. CDR3 nucleotide sequence: TGTGCCAGCTCACGATATGAGGGGGCGGACGGCAATCAGCCCCAGCATTTT. J is TRBJ1-5 and V is TRBV18, with 7 bases aligning to TRBD1. CDR3 length: 17 amino acids. V was pared by 4 bases and J by 2 bases, with 11 bases of the junction left unmatched. Germline CDR1 and CDR2: KGHSH and LQKENI.

The chain employs TRBV11-2 and TRBJ1-1, with D hard to call. V shed 1 base and J shed 0 bases, with 3 bases lying between them. Germline CDR1 SGHAT, CDR2 FQNNGV. CDR3 length: 13 residues. CDR3 in DNA: TGTGCCAGCAGCTTAGCAGTGAACACTGAAGCTTTCTTT. Encoded protein: CASSLAVNTEAFF. Drawing the rest from reference TRBV11-2 and TRBJ1-1, the complete variable domain is EAGVAQSPRYKIIEKRQSVAFWCNPISGHATLYWYQQILGQGPKLLIQFQNNGVVDDSQLPKDRFSAERLKGVDSTLKIQPAKLEDSAVYLCASSLAVNTEAFFGQGTRLTVV.

The CDR3 DNA reads TGCGCCAGTGGGATGACAGGGGATTCGTACGAGCAGTACTTC. The encoded protein is CASGMTGDSYEQYF. This chain uses TRBV5-1 with TRBJ2-7; 8 bases map to TRBD1. Germline-derived CDR1 and CDR2 are SGHRS and YFSETQ. V shed 8 bases and J 4 bases; nucleotides not matched to a gene: 11. The CDR3 is made up of 14 amino acids.

The chain combines TRBV2 with TRBJ1-2; D uncertain. CDR1 is SNHLY and CDR2 is FYNNEI in the germline V gene. V dropped 2 bases and J dropped 4 bases, with 5 bases sitting between them. CDR3 length: 12 residues. The CDR3 nucleotides are TGTGCCAGCAGTGAAAACAGCTATGGCTACACCTTC. Its translation: CASSENSYGYTF.

V is TRBV13 and J is TRBJ2-2, with D possibly matching TRBD2 (6 bases). The CDR3 is 15 amino acids. Germline CDR1 and CDR2: PRHDT and FYEKMQ (reference sequence). V lost 5 bases and J lost 5, with 15 bases in between. The CDR3 is CASSPGTFITGELFF. The CDR3 DNA sequence: TGTGCCAGCAGCCCCGGGACTTTCATTACCGGGGAGCTGTTTTTT.

The rearrangement links TRBV11-2 to TRBJ2-7; the D call may be TRBD1 or TRBD2 (5 bases each). Trimming stripped 1 base from V and 3 bases from J, with 10 bases between. The germline gives CDR1 SGHAT, CDR2 FQNNGV. CDR3 length equals 14 residues. CDR3 bases: TGTGCCAGCAGCTTAGGAGGGGATCTCTACGAGCAGTACTTC. Residues: CASSLGGDLYEQYF.

The chain couples TRBV6-1 to TRBJ2-5; D gene uncertain. V dropped 5 bases and J dropped 5 bases, with 18 bases sitting between them. Looked up from germline, CDR1 is MNHNS and CDR2 is SASEGT. This CDR3 has 15 residues. The DNA for the CDR3 is TGTGCCAGCAGTTTAACACGAGAGGAGTTCGAGACCCAGTACTTC. Its translation is CASSLTREEFETQYF.

The gene calls are TRBV10-3 and TRBJ2-3; D uncertain. The CDR3 spans 13 residues. CDR1 and CDR2 from the germline V gene are ENHRY and SYGVKD. V dropped 0 bases and J dropped 5 bases, with 6 bases sitting between them. The CDR3 DNA is TGTGCCATCAGTGAGTCGTCGGAAGATACGCAGTATTTT. Protein sequence: CAISESSEDTQYF.

The V call is TRBV6-5, the J call TRBJ1-2; possible D gene TRBD1, 6 bases. The CDR3 has 11 amino acids. CDR1 is MNHEY, CDR2 SVGAGI, per germline. Between the trimmed V and J ends, which lost 11 bases and 8 bases, there was a span of 15 bases. In nucleotides, the CDR3 is TGTGCCTCTCAAGGGGGGTTAGGCTACACCTTC. It is translated as CASQGGLGYTF.

This sequence joins TRBV19 and TRBJ2-7; 12 bases are shared with TRBD1. The J segment lost 5 bases and the V segment lost 1 base, leaving 3 bases of the junction unmatched. This CDR3 comprises 15 residues. CDR1 and CDR2 from the germline V gene are LNHDA and SQIVND (reference sequence). The CDR3 nucleotides are TGTGCCAGTAGTATAGCGGGACAGGGGGCCAACGAGCAGTACTTC. Its protein is CASSIAGQGANEQYF.

V usage is TRBV25-1 and J usage is TRBJ1-3; 8 positions agree with TRBD1. Germline assignment: CDR1 MGHDK and CDR2 SYGVNS. CDR3 length: 15 amino acids. Trimming took 5 bases from V and 2 from J; bases not matched to a gene: 5. Written as DNA, the CDR3 is TGTGCCAGCAGTCCACAGGGGGTCCCTGGAAACACCATATATTTT. Amino acids: CASSPQGVPGNTIYF.

J is TRBJ2-3 and V is TRBV19, with 8 positions matching TRBD2. V lost 4 bases, J lost 4 bases, and 4 bases stayed unmatched. Looked up from germline, CDR1 is LNHDA and CDR2 is SQIVND (reference sequence). This CDR3 contains 14 residues. CDR3 nucleotide sequence: TGTGCCAGTAGTACCGGGGGGGAGGCAGATACGCAGTATTTT. Its translation is CASSTGGEADTQYF.